Listed below are T cell receptor beta chains from one sample, sequenced in a study of Ad26.COV2.S vaccination and SARS-CoV-2 variants. Only in-frame clones appear in the TCRdb table, and some are missing; sequencing was by immunoSEQ multiplex PCR. The sample contains approximately 97,000 clones, around 82% of which appear only once. Sample: peripheral blood, taken after recovery from COVID-19. These receptors all stem from a human donor who had recovered from COVID-19. CDR3s include the opening cysteine and the closing phenylalanine or tryptophan. Each record gives: V gene, J gene, D gene, clone size, CDR3 protein, CDR3 DNA. A D gene is named only where the DNA matches it firmly. A row's size may be missing; if present it is once, few, many or a size class.

TRBV27	TRBJ1-5	.	.	CASSSVGQPQHF	TGTGCCAGCAGTTCCGTAGGTCAGCCCCAGCATTTT
TRBV9	TRBJ2-7	.	.	CASSVESQTYEQYF	TGTGCCAGCAGCGTAGAGAGTCAGACCTACGAGCAGTACTTC
TRBV5-1	TRBJ2-2	.	.	CASSLALGDTGELFF	TGCGCCAGCAGCTTGGCCTTAGGGGACACCGGGGAGCTGTTTTTT
TRBV4-2	TRBJ1-2	.	.	CASSQAGTAKNGYTF	TGTGCCAGCAGCCAAGCTGGGACTGCCAAGAATGGCTACACCTTC
TRBV28	TRBJ1-2	.	.	CASSSVRGNNYGYTF	TGTGCCAGCAGTTCGGTCAGGGGAAATAACTATGGCTACACCTTC
TRBV5-1	TRBJ2-4	.	once	CASSLEQEGDIQYF	TGCGCCAGCAGCTTGGAACAGGAGGGAGACATTCAGTACTTC
TRBV5-1	TRBJ2-3	TRBD2	once	CASSSVAGGMTDTQYF	TGCGCCAGCAGCTCCGTAGCGGGGGGGATGACAGATACGCAGTATTTT
TRBV28	TRBJ1-4	.	medium-sized	CASSSSTAPNEKLFF	TGTGCCAGCAGCTCCTCGACAGCGCCTAATGAAAAACTGTTTTTT
TRBV28	TRBJ2-6	TRBD1	.	CASSSIRTGARSGANVLTF	TGTGCCAGCAGTTCGATACGGACAGGGGCCCGCTCTGGGGCCAACGTCCTGACTTTC
TRBV5-6	TRBJ1-1	.	.	CASSPGMNTEAFF	TGTGCCAGCAGCCCGGGCATGAACACTGAAGCTTTCTTT
TRBV6-5	TRBJ2-1	TRBD2	.	CASSTLAGGFGEQFF	TGTGCCAGCAGTACCCTAGCGGGGGGGTTTGGTGAGCAGTTCTTC
TRBV5-4	TRBJ2-1	TRBD2	.	CASSLPTSGGYNEQFF	TGTGCCAGCAGCTTGCCGACTAGCGGGGGGTACAATGAGCAGTTCTTC
TRBV7-7	TRBJ2-5	.	.	CASSLVGAPGETQYF	TGTGCCAGCAGCTTAGTGGGGGCCCCGGGGGAGACCCAGTACTTC
TRBV6-5	TRBJ1-5	.	once	CASSLTSNQPQHF	TGTGCCAGCAGCCTGACCTCCAATCAGCCCCAGCATTTT
TRBV4-1	TRBJ1-5	.	.	CASSQERTARNQPQHF	TGCGCCAGCAGCCAAGAACGGACAGCCCGAAATCAGCCCCAGCATTTT
TRBV5-6	TRBJ2-3	.	.	CASSSGTGFYTDTQYF	TGTGCCAGCAGCTCCGGAACGGGATTTTACACAGATACGCAGTATTTT
TRBV5-1	TRBJ2-7	.	.	CASRGGDSGEQYF	TGCGCCAGCAGAGGGGGGGATAGCGGCGAGCAGTACTTC
TRBV5-1	TRBJ1-1	.	.	CASSLGVGAEAFF	TGCGCCAGCAGCTTGGGGGTGGGCGCTGAAGCTTTCTTT
TRBV19	TRBJ1-2	TRBD1	once	CASSQGQGDGYTF	TGTGCCAGTAGCCAAGGACAGGGGGATGGCTACACCTTC
TRBV28	TRBJ2-7	TRBD2	.	CASSTGTSGGYEQYF	TGTGCCAGCAGTACAGGGACTAGCGGGGGGTACGAGCAGTACTTC
TRBV6-5	TRBJ2-7	TRBD1	.	CASRYSGTGGYEQYF	TGTGCCAGCAGGTATTCTGGGACAGGGGGCTACGAGCAGTACTTC
TRBV6-4	TRBJ1-2	TRBD1	.	CASSDDRAVGGYTF	TGTGCCAGCAGTGATGACAGGGCGGTTGGTGGCTACACCTTC
TRBV11-2	TRBJ2-1	.	.	CASSLERLAYNEQFF	TGTGCCAGCAGCTTAGAGAGGCTAGCTTACAATGAGCAGTTCTTC
TRBV3-1/TRBV3-2	TRBJ2-5	TRBD1	.	CASSQGAGGETQYF	TGTGCCAGCAGCCAAGGGGCAGGGGGAGAGACCCAGTACTTC
TRBV10-3	TRBJ2-1	TRBD1	.	CAIKPGQGLGNEQFF	TGTGCCATCAAACCGGGACAGGGATTAGGTAATGAGCAGTTCTTC
TRBV4-1	TRBJ1-6	TRBD1	.	CASSHPTGQGTNSPLHF	TGCGCCAGCAGCCACCCTACGGGACAGGGGACCAATTCACCCCTCCACTTT
TRBV19	TRBJ1-2	.	.	CASSMRMGAGGYTF	TGTGCCAGTAGTATGAGGATGGGGGCCGGTGGCTACACCTTC
TRBV4-3	TRBJ2-5	.	.	CASSQARGLQETQYF	TGCGCCAGCAGCCAAGCGAGAGGGCTCCAAGAGACCCAGTACTTC
TRBV27	TRBJ2-3	TRBD1	once	CASKLGQEMTDTQYF	TGTGCCAGCAAGCTGGGACAGGAAATGACAGATACGCAGTATTTT
TRBV7-2	TRBJ2-3	TRBD2	.	CASSRSGGAGWDTQYF	TGTGCCAGCAGCAGAAGCGGGGGGGCAGGTTGGGATACGCAGTATTTT
TRBV7-2	TRBJ2-7	TRBD1	once	CASSSYRGLSSYEQYF	TGTGCCAGCAGCTCCTACAGGGGGCTGAGCTCCTACGAGCAGTACTTC
TRBV9	TRBJ1-6	.	.	CASSVALAEDNSPLHF	TGTGCCAGCAGCGTAGCTTTGGCGGAGGATAATTCACCCCTCCACTTT
TRBV4-1	TRBJ2-3	.	many	CASRYRVANTDTQYF	TGCGCCAGCAGGTACAGGGTCGCTAACACAGATACGCAGTATTTT
TRBV4-2	TRBJ2-3	.	.	CASSSTGTSLGYTQYF	TGTGCCAGCAGTTCTACGGGGACATCACTGGGGTATACGCAGTATTTT
TRBV30	TRBJ2-5	.	.	CAWSSGSVETQYF	TGTGCCTGGAGTTCAGGAAGCGTGGAGACCCAGTACTTC
TRBV11-2	TRBJ1-1	.	.	CASSLVFEAFF	TGTGCCAGCAGCTTAGTCTTTGAAGCTTTCTTT
TRBV4-1	TRBJ1-5	TRBD1	few	CASSQAATGNQPQHF	TGCGCCAGCAGCCAAGCTGCGACAGGGAATCAGCCCCAGCATTTT
TRBV5-6	TRBJ2-2	.	.	CASSFPGNTGELFF	TGTGCCAGCAGCTTCCCAGGTAACACCGGGGAGCTGTTTTTT
TRBV6-5	TRBJ1-5	.	.	CASSLQGWDQPQHF	TGTGCCAGCAGCCTTCAGGGTTGGGATCAGCCCCAGCATTTT
TRBV10-1	TRBJ2-3	.	.	CASSESGGSQDTQYF	TGCGCCAGCAGTGAGTCAGGGGGGTCGCAAGATACGCAGTATTTT
TRBV6-1	TRBJ1-3	.	.	CASSENAGNTIYF	TGTGCCAGCAGTGAGAATGCAGGAAACACCATATATTTT
TRBV28	TRBJ1-5	.	.	CASRPRGPNQPQHF	TGTGCCAGCAGGCCCAGGGGTCCCAATCAGCCCCAGCATTTT
TRBV4-1	TRBJ1-1	.	.	CASSQERRARWTEAFF	TGCGCCAGCAGCCAAGAAAGAAGGGCGAGGTGGACTGAAGCTTTCTTT
TRBV15	TRBJ2-3	.	few	CATSLRGAVTDTQYF	TGTGCCACCAGCCTACGGGGGGCAGTAACAGATACGCAGTATTTT
TRBV7-2	TRBJ2-5	.	.	CASSLAWGGLGTQYF	TGTGCCAGCAGCTTAGCTTGGGGGGGCCTCGGGACCCAGTACTTC
TRBV4-3	TRBJ2-1	.	few	CASSQDRREGEQFF	TGCGCCAGCAGCCAAGATCGTCGGGAAGGTGAGCAGTTCTTC
TRBV27	TRBJ2-7	TRBD1	few	CASRSGTGATYEQYF	TGTGCCAGCAGATCCGGGACAGGGGCGACCTACGAGCAGTACTTC
TRBV6-1	TRBJ1-5	.	.	CASSERGQPQHF	TGTGCCAGCAGTGAAAGAGGTCAGCCCCAGCATTTT
TRBV6-6	TRBJ2-5	.	.	CASMRGGNQETQYF	TGTGCCAGCATGAGGGGCGGGAACCAAGAGACCCAGTACTTC
TRBV14	TRBJ1-2	TRBD1	.	CASSQDQGAVGNYGYTF	TGTGCCAGCAGCCAAGATCAGGGGGCAGTCGGTAACTATGGCTACACCTTC
TRBV6-6	TRBJ2-6	.	.	CASSLASGANVLTF	TGTGCCAGCAGTTTGGCCTCTGGGGCCAACGTCCTGACTTTC
TRBV6-5	TRBJ1-5	TRBD1	.	CASSYSETGQGQPQHF	TGTGCCAGCAGTTACTCCGAGACAGGGCAAGGTCAGCCCCAGCATTTT
TRBV7-9	TRBJ2-5	TRBD2	.	CATKTSGGAETQYF	TGTGCCACCAAGACTAGCGGGGGGGCAGAGACCCAGTACTTC
TRBV28	TRBJ1-4	.	.	CASRNSNEKLFF	TGTGCCAGCAGAAATAGTAATGAAAAACTGTTTTTT
TRBV7-6	TRBJ2-3	TRBD2	.	CASRPGLAGATDTQYF	TGTGCCAGCAGGCCGGGACTAGCGGGGGCCACAGATACGCAGTATTTT
TRBV11-2	TRBJ2-3	TRBD1	.	CASSRQGTQYF	TGTGCCAGCAGCAGACAGGGTACGCAGTATTTT
TRBV11-2	TRBJ1-4	.	.	CASSTGQPATNEKLFF	TGTGCCAGCAGCACCGGACAGCCAGCAACTAATGAAAAACTGTTTTTT